The source of this TCR beta chain is a study of Graves' ophthalmopathy and Graves' hyperthyroidism (dated by TCRdb to between 2018 and 2020). Notes on the research overall: Peripheral blood was collected before any treatment was given, at the time of initial diagnosis. In several hyperthyroidism patients, the T-cell repertoires found in thyroid tissue were compared with those found in blood. For independent validation, a separate cohort was made up of 18 hyperthyroidism patients plus 17 patients who later progressed from hyperthyroidism to ophthalmopathy. A discovery set of 90 to 100 patients (approximately 42 ophthalmopathy, some 58 stable hyperthyroidism) was enrolled to explore V-J signatures distinguishing ophthalmopathy from hyperthyroidism. To tell Graves' ophthalmopathy apart from Graves' hyperthyroidism, and to predict which patients would progress to ophthalmopathy, the study relied on TCR beta repertoire signatures. In total, around 130 blood samples were TCR-sequenced: some 40 ophthalmopathy, some 80 hyperthyroidism and some 17 hyperthyroidism-to-ophthalmopathy patients. Following sampling, methimazole starting at 30 mg daily was administered to hyperthyroidism patients, and high-dose intravenous methylprednisolone was administered to ophthalmopathy patients.

This clonotype was observed many times. Its cognate antigen has yet to be identified. One base away there is no much larger clone; base qualities are not given. Per the germline V gene, MNHNS is the CDR1 and SASEGT is the CDR2. The germline ends are 26 bases apart after V is trimmed by 1 base and J by 4 bases. Taken from cysteine to phenylalanine, the CDR3 has 19 residues. The DNA shown is the 57-base CDR3, in frame from base 1. Points the paper makes about the study in general: No statistical method was used to set the sample size in advance, and the investigators knew which group each participant was assigned to. Ophthalmopathy was separated from stable hyperthyroidism by the 13-signature model with just under 90% sensitivity and around 81% specificity in cross-validation and with 80%/75% in the test set. Most expanded thyroid clonotypes with frequency above 0.001 were also detected in blood, suggesting blood repertoires may reflect the thyroid immune response. In validation, the model predicted ophthalmopathy progression with about 70% sensitivity and 72.22% specificity; roughly 11 predicted patients were CT-confirmed with GO in a median of around 6.5 months.

Hyperthyroidism was defined as stable when no progression to ophthalmopathy occurred within 18 months of follow-up. Hyperthyroidism patients were newly diagnosed, were aged 18 to 65 years, and had a disease duration under 2 months. Patients with other autoimmune diseases, uncontrolled infections, pregnancy or lactation were excluded from the study. Diagnosis was based on clinical symptoms, serum thyroxine, TRAb, thyroid ultrasound and orbital computed tomography. PBMCs were isolated from 10 ml of fresh peripheral blood by Ficoll-Paque density gradient centrifugation. Trizol reagent was used to extract the total RNA, and its quality was then checked on an Agilent 2100 Bioanalyzer. For repertoire sequencing, TCR beta CDR3 regions were amplified from RNA transcripts. A first-round RT-PCR used HTBI primers with the Qiagen OneStep RT-PCR kit, followed by a second-round multiplex PCR, size selection and purification. The libraries underwent paired-end sequencing with 100 bp reads on an Illumina HiSeq2000. Under the source paper's analysis protocol: SOAPnuke was used to process the reads, throwing out any read that had adapters, had uncalled bases, had a mean Phred below 15, or lacked an exact constant-primer or identifier match. High-quality paired reads were merged with COPE v1.2.5. Each unique nucleotide sequence was treated as a clonotype, and MiTCR v1.1 was used to align the clonotypes to the IMGT TRB V, D and J references. Only V-J combinations with frequency above 0.0001 were analysed, covering 99% to 99.2% of repertoires. For each V-J combination, a TCR clonal expansion and chaos score was defined as F50 clonal expansion divided by the chaos observed in the TCRdist matrix. Welch's t-statistics and random forest were used to reduce features to 10 to 15 V-J combinations, which were fed into a naive Bayes classifier. The Morisita-Horn index was used to measure how similar the thyroid and blood repertoires were. TCRdb reworked the public reads: Q25 trimming with fastp, MiXCR clone assembly, productive beta chains retained. One record per CDR3 amino acid sequence lists the most common genes and DNA. It is TCRdb's table, rather than the study itself, that gives the V and J calls and clone size. This sample holds a few hundred thousand distinct CDR3 sequences; about a sixth were observed only once. Of the sample, roughly 2.4% is held by the ten largest clones.

The sequence was obtained from an adult woman with stable Graves' hyperthyroidism. The rearrangement combines TRBV6-1 with TRBJ2-7; perhaps TRBD2 is the D gene, with 6 bases matching. The sample comprised peripheral blood. The nucleotide sequence reads as follows: TGTGCCAGCAGTGAAGATGGCTCACGGGGGATGGCGGTCATTTACGAGCAGTACTTC. Its amino acids are CASSEDGSRGMAVIYEQYF.